Listed below are T cell receptor beta chains from one sample, sequenced in a study of shared clonotypes between healthy human individuals. Clones were read by immunoSEQ multiplex PCR, and TCRdb kept only the in-frame ones, dropping some. The table lists around 1.9 million clones, about 93% of them singletons. Sequenced sample: naive CD8+ T cells from PBMCs. These receptors all stem from a man aged 18 to 29 in good health. Some clones in this sample may be carry-over from other donors' samples. The CDR3 runs from the conserved cysteine through the conserved F or W. D genes are given only for firm matches. Clone size, where shown, is once, few, many, or a class for clones that have expanded.

clone size,V gene,D gene,J gene,CDR3 protein
.,TRBV5-1,TRBD2,TRBJ2-7,CASSTGGGAVYEQYF
.,TRBV27,.,TRBJ1-4,CASSLYPGANEKLFF
.,TRBV28,TRBD2,TRBJ2-1,CASSLSLGTSAGNEQFF
few,TRBV11-2,.,TRBJ1-1,CASTNSMNTEAFF
once,TRBV9,TRBD1,TRBJ2-7,CASSVSGDRTYEQYF
.,TRBV9,.,TRBJ1-3,CASSLQGRSSGNTIYF
.,TRBV15,TRBD2,TRBJ2-1,CATSGLLAGGPYEQFF
.,TRBV27,.,TRBJ2-3,CASSSATDTQYF
few,TRBV28,.,TRBJ1-1,CGTDLNTEAFF
.,TRBV29-1,TRBD1,TRBJ1-1,CSGQGADNTEAFF
once,TRBV15,.,TRBJ2-1,CATTRQVQSNNEQFF
.,TRBV5-6,.,TRBJ2-7,CASSLLRAEQYF
.,TRBV7-2,TRBD1,TRBJ2-7,CASSPPWDRERYEQYF
.,TRBV5-4,.,TRBJ1-4,CASSFKGGDEKLFF
.,TRBV19,TRBD2,TRBJ2-7,CASSLGLADTYEQYF
.,TRBV28,.,TRBJ2-2,CASKWQGDTGELFF
.,TRBV6-1,.,TRBJ2-7,CASSEMGPSYEQYF
.,TRBV5-5,.,TRBJ2-1,CASSLAWETYNEQFF
.,TRBV6-4,.,TRBJ2-3,CASRKTGTDTQYF
.,TRBV27,TRBD1,TRBJ1-1,CASSLFQGGTEAFF
.,TRBV11-3,.,TRBJ1-5,CASSLGYFRRVHQPQHF
once,TRBV7-2,.,TRBJ2-3,CASSLGALSDTQYF
.,TRBV7-9,.,TRBJ2-1,CASSLVGEQFF
.,TRBV15,.,TRBJ2-1,CATSRGSGVEQFF
.,TRBV5-6,.,TRBJ2-7,CASSFRPHSYEQYF
.,TRBV11-2,TRBD2,TRBJ2-3,CASSLALREGDTQYF
.,TRBV4-2,TRBD1,TRBJ2-7,CASSQVRTRGPEQYF
.,TRBV19,.,TRBJ2-7,CASSIRGAPYEQYF
.,TRBV9,.,TRBJ2-7,CASSVDPRWEQYF
.,TRBV9,TRBD2,TRBJ2-3,CASSVVPSGSTDTQYF
.,TRBV9,TRBD1,TRBJ1-1,CASSTGSQGVNTEAFF
.,TRBV20-1,.,TRBJ1-6,CSAQNSPLHF
.,TRBV6-1,.,TRBJ1-5,CASSPDNPRQPQHF
.,TRBV27,.,TRBJ2-7,CASSPSSSESPYEQYF
.,TRBV29-1,.,TRBJ2-3,CSAPDTQYF
.,TRBV9,.,TRBJ2-3,CASSAVGGNERDTQYF
.,TRBV7-9,TRBD1,TRBJ1-1,CASGTGFMNTEAFF
.,TRBV12-5,TRBD2,TRBJ2-1,CASGLPTSGGYNEQFF
.,TRBV4-2,.,TRBJ1-2,CASSSYGGIANYGYTF
.,TRBV12-2,.,TRBJ2-1,CASRLAGAGYNEQFF
.,TRBV28,.,TRBJ2-4,CASSLNVGKNIQYF
.,TRBV6-4,TRBD2,TRBJ2-1,CASSASGSYNEQFF
.,TRBV28,.,TRBJ2-7,CASTPGEEQYF
.,TRBV2,.,TRBJ2-7,CASSEWVGSIYEQYF
.,TRBV6-5,TRBD1,TRBJ1-1,CASLVNRGTEAFF
.,TRBV19,TRBD1,TRBJ1-4,CASSSGGAMANEKLFF
.,TRBV7-8,TRBD2,TRBJ2-3,CASSLRTSGTADTQYF
.,TRBV7-9,.,TRBJ1-2,CASSRGIGAPNYGYTF
.,TRBV5-1,TRBD1,TRBJ2-7,CASSQAGTGVFEQYF
.,TRBV4-1,TRBD2,TRBJ2-5,CASSPLVAGAGETQYF
.,TRBV19,.,TRBJ2-1,CASKPHSGSSYNEQFF
.,TRBV13,.,TRBJ2-1,CASSLDGTGPYNEQFF
.,TRBV6-5,.,TRBJ2-7,CASSDRSYEQYF
.,TRBV10-3,.,TRBJ1-1,CAISESRSAGNTEAFF
.,TRBV9,.,TRBJ2-3,CASSLPRPTDTQYF
.,TRBV13,TRBD1,TRBJ2-5,CASSRRDRGLETQYF
.,TRBV7-8,.,TRBJ2-1,CASSLVADEQFF
once,TRBV5-1,.,TRBJ2-7,CASSLHITYEQYF
.,TRBV10-2,TRBD2,TRBJ2-1,CASRDPGLGNEQFF
.,TRBV9,TRBD2,TRBJ2-7,CASSVGSGRAGEQYF